This T cell receptor beta chain was recovered during a study of T cell responses to AZD1222 COVID-19 vaccine. About the study: Second doses that came at about 4 or about 12 weeks were put together.

The repertoire was sequenced with immunoSEQ multiplex PCR; TCRdb's copy has only in-frame clones and lacks some. The sample records about 100,000 clones, approximately 91% being singletons. About this clone: Its matching antigen is unknown.

The study's findings and limits: Close to half of all spike-specific TCRs reportedly target regions of the variants that are unmutated.

Germline assignment: CDR1 SEHNR and CDR2 FQNEAQ (reference sequence). The CDR3 is 13 residues long. Deletions cut 8 bases from V and 10 bases from J, with 15 bases between. V gene TRBV7-9 combines with J gene TRBJ1-6; D is unclear. The sequence was obtained from an adult in good health. Source: peripheral blood, taken on day 0 of AZD1222 vaccination. The chain's CDR3 is CASSNSSRSPLHF. The CDR3 DNA reads TGTGCCAGCTCGAACTCAAGCAGGTCACCCCTCCACTTT.